This entry lists 27 T cell receptor beta chains sequenced from one sample in a study of shared clonotypes between healthy human individuals. The table came from immunoSEQ multiplex PCR; TCRdb's copy has only in-frame clones and leaves some out. The table includes millions of clones, approximately 94% detected once. CD8 cells regarded as naive lacked CD45RO, were positively chosen for CCR7, and omitted terminally differentiated effector memory CD45RA+ cells. Sample: naive CD8+ T cells from PBMCs. These TCRs come from a man aged 18 to 30 in good health. Some clones in this sample may be carry-over from other donors' samples.

The chain uses TRBV19 and TRBJ1-2; D remains unclear. This CDR3 is 11 amino acids long. The V gene lost 9 bases and the J gene lost 1 base, with 6 bases spanning the gap. Germline values: CDR1 LNHDA, CDR2 SQIVND (reference sequence). CDR3 in DNA: TGTGCCAGCCTAGATAACTATGGCTACACCTTC. Encoded protein: CASLDNYGYTF.

V is TRBV9 and J is TRBJ2-2; D gene unclear. Trimming pared 0 bases from V and 6 bases from J, leaving 12 bases between. Germline V gene sequence: CDR1 SGDLS, CDR2 YYNGEE. This CDR3 has 15 residues. This CDR3 reads CASSVDSNWAGELFF. The CDR3 DNA reads TGTGCCAGCAGCGTAGACTCTAATTGGGCCGGGGAGCTGTTTTTT.

The V gene is TRBV7-9, the J gene TRBJ2-1, with TRBD1 as a possible D gene (6 bases). The ends were cut back, 2 bases at V and 5 bases at J, with 13 bases in the middle. CDR3 length: 15 amino acids. Germline-derived CDR1 and CDR2 are SEHNR and FQNEAQ (reference sequence). The CDR3 region is CASSLTGTQNNEQFF. The DNA of the CDR3 is TGTGCCAGCAGCTTAACTGGGACACAAAACAATGAGCAGTTCTTC. Looking up the rest from reference TRBV7-9 and TRBJ2-1 gives the full variable domain: DTGVSQNPRHKITKRGQNVTFRCDPISEHNRLYWYRQTLGQGPEFLTYFQNEAQLEKSRLLSDRFSAERPKGSFSTLEIQRTEQGDSAMYLCASSLTGTQNNEQFFGPGTRLTVL.

The chain recombines TRBV29-1 with TRBJ2-1; 7 positions agree with TRBD2. Trimming removed 8 bases from V and 8 bases from J; junction bases left unmatched: 9. CDR1 and CDR2 (germline): SQVTM, ANQGSEA. The length of the CDR3 is 12 residues. CDR3 sequence reads: CSPYGEGDEQFF. DNA for the CDR3: TGCAGCCCCTACGGGGAGGGCGATGAGCAGTTCTTC.

The chain carries TRBV30 and TRBJ2-7; TRBD2 might be the D (7 bases). This CDR3 has 13 residues. Per the germline V gene, CDR1 is GTSNPN and CDR2 is SVGIG (reference sequence). V was cut by 7 bases and J by 7 bases, with 20 bases left in between. CDR3 residues: CASSGGWFEEQYF. CDR3 DNA sequence: TGTGCCTCCTCGGGGGGCTGGTTTGAGGAGCAGTACTTC.

The gene calls are TRBV7-9 and TRBJ2-1, with 12 nucleotides matching TRBD2. The V gene's germline CDR1 is SEHNR and CDR2 FQNEAQ (reference sequence). V trimming: 5 bases; J trimming: 8 bases; junction bases outside the gene matches: 10. This CDR3 comprises 16 residues. CDR3 in amino acids: CASSPVTSGRYYEQFF. The CDR3 bases are TGTGCCAGCAGCCCGGTCACTAGCGGGAGGTATTATGAGCAGTTCTTC.

V usage is TRBV2 and J usage is TRBJ1-5; no reliable D call. Germline CDR1 and CDR2: SNHLY and FYNNEI. CDR3 length: 15 amino acids. Trimming removed 7 bases at V and 6 bases at J, with 19 bases between. This CDR3 is CASIRTPAGSQPQHF. The CDR3 nucleotides are TGTGCCAGCATCAGGACTCCCGCCGGCAGTCAGCCCCAGCATTTT.

The chain is built from TRBV18 and TRBJ2-1; 7 bases are shared with TRBD1. Per the germline V gene, CDR1 is KGHSH and CDR2 is LQKENI. The CDR3 sequence is 16 residues long. With 3 bases clipped from V and 0 bases from J, the junction kept 5 bases outside the gene matches. The CDR3 is CASSPSGTVSYNEQFF. The CDR3 nucleotides read TGTGCCAGCTCACCGTCCGGGACAGTCTCCTACAATGAGCAGTTCTTC.

The V gene is TRBV5-1, the J gene TRBJ1-1; possibly TRBD1 for D (5 bases). Germline lookup yields CDR1 SGHRS and CDR2 YFSETQ. V lost 5 bases and J 1 base, leaving 9 bases between the germline ends. This CDR3 comprises 13 residues. In nucleotides, the CDR3 is TGCGCCAGCAGGGACGGGGGGAACACTGAAGCTTTCTTT. It codes for CASRDGGNTEAFF.

The chain combines TRBV6-6 with TRBJ2-7, with D unresolved. CDR1 and CDR2 (germline): MNHNY, SVGAGI (reference sequence). The CDR3 covers 13 residues. The V end lost 2 bases, the J end lost 2 bases, and 7 bases lay between the germline ends. In DNA form, the CDR3 reads TGTGCCAGCAGTTACGAGGCCCCCTACGAGCAGTACTTC. Translated: CASSYEAPYEQYF.

J is TRBJ2-1 and V is TRBV10-3; D call uncertain. Germline lookup yields CDR1 ENHRY and CDR2 SYGVKD. This CDR3 has 15 residues. V was pared by 2 bases and J by 4 bases, with 12 bases between. The CDR3 sequence is CAISEPTTKYNEQFF. The CDR3 DNA is TGTGCCATCAGTGAGCCCACGACAAAGTACAATGAGCAGTTCTTC.

The chain has TRBV7-9 and TRBJ2-3; 8 nucleotides line up with TRBD2. The CDR3 covers 16 residues. In germline, CDR1 is SEHNR, CDR2 FQNEAQ (reference sequence). The V and J ends lost 5 bases and 2 bases, in that order; junction bases with no gene match: 9. In DNA form, the CDR3 reads TGTGCCAGCAGCCCCGGGGGGGCGGGGCCCACAGATACGCAGTATTTT. Amino acid sequence: CASSPGGAGPTDTQYF. Full variable domain (remainder filled in from reference TRBV7-9 and TRBJ2-3): DTGVSQNPRHKITKRGQNVTFRCDPISEHNRLYWYRQTLGQGPEFLTYFQNEAQLEKSRLLSDRFSAERPKGSFSTLEIQRTEQGDSAMYLCASSPGGAGPTDTQYFGPGTRLTVL.

J is TRBJ2-1 and V is TRBV5-1; the match to TRBD1 covers 9 bases. The V segment lost 3 bases and the J segment 7 bases; nucleotides outside the gene matches: 5. The CDR3 totals 14 residues. The germline V gene has CDR1 SGHRS and CDR2 YFSETQ. CDR3 DNA sequence: TGCGCCAGCAGCTGGTACAGGGGGCCGAATGAGCAGTTCTTC. Protein: CASSWYRGPNEQFF.

Comments on this clone: The conserved phenylalanine or tryptophan is not found at the CDR3 terminus, so this likely reflects a read error. The V gene is TRBV9, the J gene TRBJ1-2; D is ambiguous. Germline CDR1 is SGDLS and CDR2 is YYNGEE. This CDR3 region has 13 residues. V gave up 6 bases and J gave up 6 bases, with 15 bases separating them. In DNA form, the CDR3 reads TGTGCCAGCAACCAACCCGGGAGGCATGGCTACACCCTC. The encoded protein is CASNQPGRHGYTL.

In its sample, this clone was seen once. The V call is TRBV7-9, the J call TRBJ2-1; 9 nucleotides line up with TRBD1. CDR1 is SEHNR, CDR2 FQNEAQ, per germline (reference sequence). Trimming at V came to 3 bases and at J to 5 bases, leaving 2 bases not matched to a gene. The CDR3 length is 14 residues. CDR3 in amino acids: CASSLGQGHNEQFF. The CDR3 DNA reads TGTGCCAGCAGCTTGGGACAGGGCCACAATGAGCAGTTCTTC.

In DNA form, the CDR3 reads TGCGCCAGCAGCTTGGACCTAGCGGGAGAAGGTTCCTACAATGAGCAGTTCTTC. Encoded protein: CASSLDLAGEGSYNEQFF. The chain joins TRBV5-1 to TRBJ2-1; 10 bases map to TRBD2. The CDR3 sequence is 18 residues long. Germline V lookup: CDR1 SGHRS, CDR2 YFSETQ. The ends lost 0 bases at V and 1 base at J; junction bases unmatched: 7.

The chain is built from TRBV4-1 and TRBJ2-2; TRBD1 aligns across 11 bases. The CDR3 extends over 15 amino acids. Germline CDR1 reads MGHRA; CDR2 reads YSYEKL. After removal of 2 bases from V and 7 bases from J, the junction contained 3 bases not matched to a gene. CDR3: CASSQSDRGLGELFF. The CDR3 DNA sequence: TGCGCCAGCAGCCAATCGGACAGGGGGCTCGGGGAGCTGTTTTTT.

The chain employs TRBV5-1 and TRBJ2-6; either TRBD1 or TRBD2 may supply D (5 bases each). Deletions cut 4 bases from V and 3 bases from J, with 14 bases between. The CDR3 is 16 residues long. CDR1 is SGHRS and CDR2 is YFSETQ in the germline V gene. CDR3 coding DNA: TGCGCCAGCAGCCCAGCCGGGACCGGTGGGGCCAACGTCCTGACTTTC. Its protein product is CASSPAGTGGANVLTF.

CDR3: CAISESGRVDTEAFF. DNA for the CDR3: TGTGCCATCAGTGAGTCGGGCAGGGTAGACACTGAAGCTTTCTTT. The chain has TRBV10-3 and TRBJ1-1; D possibly corresponds to TRBD1 (5 bases). Trimming shortened V by 0 bases and J by 3 bases, and 11 bases separated the two germline ends. Germline lookup yields CDR1 ENHRY and CDR2 SYGVKD. The CDR3 contains 15 residues.

The chain links TRBV11-2 to TRBJ1-4; 11 bases agree with TRBD1. The CDR3 length is 13 residues. J gave up 5 bases and V 8 bases, and 1 base lay outside the gene matches. Germline lookup yields CDR1 SGHAT and CDR2 FQNNGV. This CDR3 reads CASGDRGNEKLFF. DNA of the CDR3: TGTGCCAGCGGGGACAGGGGGAATGAAAAACTGTTTTTT.

The chain employs TRBV28 and TRBJ2-7, with D hard to call. CDR1 and CDR2 from the germline V gene are MDHEN and SYDVKM. Trimming removed 4 bases at V and 4 bases at J, with 23 bases between. CDR3 size: 17 residues. The CDR3 DNA follows: TGTGCCAGCAGTTGGACCCGAGACGGCAGGTTTGGTTACGAGCAGTACTTC. Its protein is CASSWTRDGRFGYEQYF.

The chain recombines TRBV4-3 with TRBJ2-1, with D maybe TRBD1 (5 bases). The germline V gene encodes CDR1 LGHNA and CDR2 YSLEER. The CDR3 loop spans 13 amino acids. Trimming removed 4 bases at V and 13 bases at J, with 17 bases between. The CDR3 is CASSPGHTFKQFF. The CDR3 DNA is TGCGCCAGCAGCCCCGGACACACTTTTAAACAGTTCTTC.

This clone has just one count. The chain carries TRBV9 and TRBJ2-1; a possible D gene is TRBD1 (6 bases). Between the trimmed V and J ends, which lost 0 bases and 7 bases, there was a span of 11 bases. CDR1 is SGDLS, CDR2 YYNGEE, per germline. The CDR3 extends over 14 amino acids. The CDR3 nucleotides are TGTGCCAGCAGCGTAGCGCGCAGGGGTAATGAGCAGTTCTTC. Translated: CASSVARRGNEQFF.

In the case of this clone: A much larger clonotype is one base distant, so this may be a read error. The chain recombines TRBV9 with TRBJ2-3, with 11 bases fitting TRBD2. After removal of 1 base from V and 4 bases from J, the junction contained 2 bases not matched to a gene. Germline V gene data show CDR1 as SGDLS and CDR2 as YYNGEE. The CDR3 length is 15 residues. The CDR3 region has the DNA TGTGCCAGCAGCGTAAATAGCGGGAGGGCAGATACGCAGTATTTT. This encodes CASSVNSGRADTQYF.

This clone has more than one count but fewer than ten. The chain combines TRBV30 with TRBJ1-1; 7 bases are a match to TRBD1. Germline V gives CDR1 GTSNPN, CDR2 SVGIG (reference sequence). The CDR3 is 13 residues long. The ends lost 2 bases at V and 7 bases at J; junction bases unmatched: 7. The CDR3 coding sequence is TGTGCCTGGAGTTACAGGGGAGGAGGTGAAGCTTTCTTT. Translated, it gives CAWSYRGGGEAFF.

J is TRBJ1-2 and V is TRBV2; D is undetermined. The CDR3 totals 17 residues. V lost 2 bases, J lost 4 bases, and 20 bases lay in between. Germline-derived CDR1 and CDR2 are SNHLY and FYNNEI. The CDR3 spells CASSENEAADWVYGYTF. The DNA for the CDR3 is TGTGCCAGCAGTGAAAACGAGGCGGCCGACTGGGTCTATGGCTACACCTTC.

The rearrangement joins TRBV15 to TRBJ2-5; the D call may be TRBD1 or TRBD2 (7 bases each). The germline V gene has CDR1 LNHNV and CDR2 YYDKDF (reference sequence). The V end was cut by 3 bases, the J end by 5 bases, with 25 bases between. The CDR3 totals 18 residues. The CDR3 spells CATSSPPQGGSNRETQYF. The CDR3 DNA is TGTGCCACCAGCAGTCCGCCCCAGGGGGGGTCTAATCGGGAGACCCAGTACTTC.